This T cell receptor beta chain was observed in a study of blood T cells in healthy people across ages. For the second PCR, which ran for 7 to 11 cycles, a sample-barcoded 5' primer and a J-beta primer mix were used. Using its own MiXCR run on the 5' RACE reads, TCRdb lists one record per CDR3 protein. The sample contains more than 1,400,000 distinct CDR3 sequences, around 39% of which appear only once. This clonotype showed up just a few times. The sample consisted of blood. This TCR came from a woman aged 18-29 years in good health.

The CDR3 coding sequence is TGTGCCAGCAGCTTAGACGGATCCCGGGAGCAGTACTTC. Translating it yields CASSLDGSREQYF. The chain links TRBV11-3 to TRBJ2-7; D gene ambiguous. The V end was cut by 0 bases, the J end by 7 bases, with 10 bases between. Germline CDR1 is SGHNT and CDR2 is YENEEA. CDR3 length equals 13 residues.